This entry lists 14 T cell receptor beta chains sequenced from one sample in a study of patients and donors after allogeneic stem cell transplantation. TCRdb itself ran the RT-PCR reads through MiXCR, one entry per CDR3 protein. Of 800,000 to 1,000,000 distinct CDR3 sequences in the sample, 15% to 20% were seen once. The specimen sequenced was blood, either unsorted or a sorted T cell fraction (not recorded which). All receptors derive from a human donor who was either an allogeneic HSCT recipient or a stem cell or donor lymphocyte infusion donor (not recorded which). It is not recorded whose cells these are; they may come from a transplant donor.

This clonotype was recorded a few times. The chain is built from TRBV12-3 or TRBV12-4 and TRBJ2-1; the D call may be TRBD1 or TRBD2 (5 bases each). V lost 4 bases and J 10 bases, leaving 17 bases between the germline ends. The CDR3 sequence is 14 residues long. CDR3 protein: CASSSSGTAEEQFF. CDR3 DNA: TGTGCCAGCAGTTCTTCCGGGACGGCAGAAGAGCAGTTCTTC.

There are a few counts of this clonotype. The chain uses TRBV5-1 and TRBJ2-3; D gene unclear. CDR1 SGHRS and CDR2 YFSETQ come from the germline V gene. The CDR3 loop spans 15 amino acids. Trimming pared 0 bases from V and 5 bases from J, leaving 13 bases between. The CDR3 region has the DNA TGCGCCAGCAGCTTGGGTGGGGTTCCGGGAGATACGCAGTATTTT. It encodes CASSLGGVPGDTQYF. Full variable domain (missing parts from reference TRBV5-1 and TRBJ2-3): KAGVTQTPRYLIKTRGQQVTLSCSPISGHRSVSWYQQTPGQGLQFLFEYFSETQRNKGNFPGRFSGRQFSNSRSEMNVSTLELGDSALYLCASSLGGVPGDTQYFGPGTRLTVL.

V is TRBV7-9 and J is TRBJ2-1; D gene unclear. The germline CDR1 and CDR2 sequences are SEHNR and FQNEAQ (reference sequence). The CDR3 consists of 16 residues. V shed 6 bases and J shed 0 bases, with 15 bases lying between them. CDR3 nucleotide sequence: TGTGCCAGCAGTGACCCCCCCAGAAACTCCTACAATGAGCAGTTCTTC. Residues: CASSDPPRNSYNEQFF.

This clonotype has just a few counts. The gene calls are TRBV20-1 and TRBJ2-3; 15 nucleotides match TRBD2. CDR1 is DFQATT and CDR2 is SNEGSKA in the germline V gene (reference sequence). V shed 3 bases and J 6 bases; nucleotides not matched to a gene: 4. The CDR3 spans 15 residues. The CDR3 protein is CSASRTSGRADTQYF. The CDR3 DNA reads as TGCAGTGCTAGCAGGACTAGCGGGAGGGCCGATACGCAGTATTTT.

This clonotype was seen a handful of times. The V and J genes are TRBV9 and TRBJ2-5, with D perhaps matching TRBD2 (5 bases). Looked up from germline, CDR1 is SGDLS and CDR2 is YYNGEE. Trimming removed 4 bases at V and 1 base at J, with 11 bases between. The CDR3 runs to 14 residues. CDR3 nucleotides: TGTGCCAGCAGCCCGGGGATTGTCCAAGAGACCCAGTACTTC. This sequence encodes CASSPGIVQETQYF.

This clonotype was counted between two and nine times. The chain is built from TRBV5-1 and TRBJ1-1; TRBD1 might be the D (5 bases). The CDR3 covers 14 residues. The V gene lost 4 bases and the J gene lost 4 bases, with 14 bases spanning the gap. From germline, CDR1 is SGHRS and CDR2 YFSETQ. Written as DNA, the CDR3 is TGCGCCAGCAGCCCCCGGGAGGGGCTCACTGAAGCTTTCTTT. This encodes CASSPREGLTEAFF.

This chain connects TRBV20-1 to TRBJ1-1; D call uncertain. This CDR3 comprises 13 residues. Germline CDR1 is DFQATT and CDR2 is SNEGSKA (reference sequence). V was clipped by 0 bases and J by 0 bases, with 5 bases between them. CDR3 nucleotide sequence: TGCAGTGCTAGAGATGACATGAACACTGAAGCTTTCTTT. This gives the protein CSARDDMNTEAFF.

This clonotype has only a few counts. Its ends do not fully match the called genes, so a read error is possible. V is TRBV12-5 and J is TRBJ1-1; 11 bases align to TRBD1. Germline CDR1 and CDR2: LGHNT and FRNRAP. The CDR3 extends over 14 amino acids. Here the CDR3 DNA reads TGTGCTAGTGGTTTGCTCCCGGACAGGGGGCATGCTTCCTTT. This codes for CASGLLPDRGHASF.

This clonotype was detected a few times. The rearrangement joins TRBV29-1 to TRBJ1-2; D ambiguous. CDR1 and CDR2 (germline): SQVTM, ANQGSEA. Between the trimmed V and J ends, which lost 6 bases and 13 bases, there was a span of 27 bases. The CDR3 has 14 residues. The CDR3 sequence is CSVPAGTDSQSVTF. CDR3 coding DNA: TGCAGCGTCCCCGCCGGAACGGATTCCCAATCCGTCACCTTC.

In its sample, this clonotype was seen a few times. For the CDR3, the DNA is TGCGCCAGCAGCTTGAAGGGGGCGGACACAGATACGCAGTATTTT. This sequence encodes CASSLKGADTDTQYF. V is TRBV5-1 and J is TRBJ2-3; TRBD1 matches at 7 bases. J was trimmed by 2 bases and V by 1 base; bases with no gene match: 4. Germline V CDR1 and CDR2: SGHRS, YFSETQ. CDR3 length equals 15 residues.

There are a few counts of this clonotype. The chain joins TRBV25-1 to TRBJ2-1; D is possibly TRBD1 or TRBD2 (5 bases each). CDR3 length: 13 residues. V gave up 6 bases and J gave up 5 bases, with 11 bases separating them. Per germline, CDR1 MGHDK and CDR2 SYGVNS. The CDR3 is CASRGVWDNEQFF. In nucleotides, the CDR3 is TGTGCCAGCAGGGGGGTGTGGGACAATGAGCAGTTCTTC.

The rearrangement links TRBV27 to TRBJ2-5; TRBD2 is a possible D gene (5 bases). Germline-derived CDR1 and CDR2 are MNHEY and SMNVEV (reference sequence). Trimming removed 5 bases at V and 0 bases at J, with 16 bases between. This CDR3 has 16 residues. The CDR3 sequence: CASSPLLDGDQETQYF. CDR3 bases: TGTGCCAGCAGTCCCCTTTTGGACGGGGACCAAGAGACCCAGTACTTC.

The chain has TRBV20-1 and TRBJ2-1; 9 bases are shared with TRBD1. CDR1 DFQATT and CDR2 SNEGSKA come from the germline V gene (reference sequence). Trimming took 6 bases from V and 5 from J; bases not matched to a gene: 8. The CDR3 spans 14 residues. The CDR3 sequence: CSASPGQGNNEQFF. DNA for the CDR3: TGCAGTGCGTCCCCGGGACAGGGTAACAATGAGCAGTTCTTC.

This chain links TRBV18 with TRBJ1-2; D unclear. Germline V gene data show CDR1 as KGHSH and CDR2 as LQKENI. This CDR3 has 16 amino acids. The germline V and J ends were trimmed by 6 bases and 2 bases, with 19 bases remaining between them. CDR3 in DNA: TGTGCCAGCTCTTTTCGGTCGGAGGGCGACAACTATGGCTACACCTTC. This sequence encodes CASSFRSEGDNYGYTF.